Listed below are T cell receptor beta chains from one sample, sequenced in a study of identical twins. One entry per CDR3 protein, called by TCRdb with MiXCR from the 5' RACE reads. In the table there are around 960,000 distinct CDR3 sequences, approximately 13% of which are singletons. This sample was shared with a second study, whose subject was yellow fever vaccine responses in identical twins.

Sample: PBMCs. These receptors were taken from a woman aged 18-29 years in good health. Each CDR3 is given with its conserved first and last residue. D genes are given only for firm matches. Clone size is shown for a subset of rows, as once, few, many or a class of expanded clone.

d_gene,j_gene,abundance,v_gene,len,CDR3aa,CDR3nt
TRBD1,TRBJ2-1,few,TRBV28,14,CASRGTGTYNEQFF,TGTGCCAGCAGGGGGACAGGGACCTACAATGAGCAGTTCTTC
-,TRBJ2-5,-,TRBV19,15,CAGSPSGGRTETQYF,TGTGCCGGTAGTCCCTCCGGCGGTCGGACGGAGACCCAGTACTTC
TRBD2,TRBJ2-2,few,TRBV29-1,16,CSATRRLAGITGELFF,TGCAGCGCGACAAGAAGACTAGCGGGAATCACCGGGGAGCTGTTTTTT
TRBD2,TRBJ2-3,many,TRBV24-1,14,CATSDTGGADTQYF,TGTGCCACCAGTGATACGGGGGGGGCAGATACGCAGTATTTT
-,TRBJ2-7,many,TRBV4-2,15,CASSQDGGSGYEQYF,TGTGCCAGCAGCCAAGATGGAGGCTCCGGCTACGAGCAGTACTTC
-,TRBJ2-2,-,TRBV5-6,14,CACLGGSNTGELFF,TGTGCCTGCTTGGGGGGTTCGAACACCGGGGAGCTGTTTTTT
TRBD1,TRBJ2-7,-,TRBV4-1,15,CASSPGQGGGYEQYF,TGCGCCAGCAGCCCAGGACAGGGTGGGGGCTACGAGCAGTACTTC
-,TRBJ1-1,-,TRBV11-2,14,CASSFSDRNTEAFF,TGTGCCAGCAGCTTCTCTGATAGGAACACTGAAGCTTTCTTT
TRBD1,TRBJ2-5,few,TRBV9,15,CASSITGGRMETQYF,TGTGCCAGCAGCATAACAGGGGGCCGTATGGAGACCCAGTACTTC
TRBD1,TRBJ2-5,few,TRBV11-2,15,CASSLRGRGSETQYF,TGTGCCAGCAGCCTCCGGGGCAGGGGGTCAGAGACCCAGTACTTC
-,TRBJ1-2,few,TRBV10-3,13,CAITLGGDYGYTF,TGTGCCATCACCTTAGGGGGTGACTATGGCTACACCTTC
-,TRBJ1-1,many,TRBV11-2,12,CASSLDFGFAFF,TGTGCCAGCAGCTTAGATTTCGGATTTGCTTTCTTT
TRBD2,TRBJ2-5,many,TRBV7-9,15,CASSLWTSGKETQYF,TGTGCCAGCAGCTTATGGACTAGCGGGAAGGAGACCCAGTACTTC
-,TRBJ1-1,many,TRBV4-1,14,CASSLEGRYTEAFF,TGCGCCAGCAGCCTAGAGGGTCGGTACACTGAAGCTTTCTTT